This TCR beta chain was observed in a study of blood T cell repertoires in COVID-19 (dated by TCRdb to 2019 to 2021). For the wider study: Collaborator samples came from the United States, Italy and Spain and covered acute and convalescent phases of COVID-19. The material from the prospective study consisted of cDNA or gDNA derived from T cells, B-cell-depleted T cells, or PBMCs. Deeply sampled blood TCRbeta repertoires from subjects exposed to, actively infected with, or recovered from COVID-19 were included in the dataset. The repertoires were released in a freely available public database intended as a resource for research on the immune response to SARS-CoV-2. Samples were obtained from the ongoing ImmuneRACE study (first 160 participants) and from about 1,300 subjects provided by 6 global collaborators. The sample metadata nearly always contained a de-identified subject ID, COVID-19 status, age in years and sex. Where available, HLA class I and class II types were taken from metadata supplied by the sample provider and were not determined by assay-based typing. Findings and caveats that apply to the study as a whole: Clinical and demographic metadata were provided uncurated, with the amount varying by source and participant.

Collaborating institutions collected whole blood in K2EDTA tubes following their own protocols. For TCRbeta analysis, collaborator samples were shipped as frozen whole blood, as isolated PBMCs, or as DNA extracted from either sample type. As for this clone: Its antigen has not been determined. Base qualities are not recorded, but no much larger clone differs from it by a single base.

CDR1 MNHEY and CDR2 SMNVEV were looked up in the germline V gene (reference sequence). V trim: 2 bases; J trim: 7 bases; unmatched bases: 8. The CDR3 numbers 15 residues from cysteine through phenylalanine. CDR3 DNA is the only sequence kept; it has 45 bases, read in frame from the first base. TCRbeta CDR3 regions were amplified from genomic DNA by means of the immunoSEQ Assay, a bias-controlled multiplex PCR. In the source study's methods: The number of nucleated cells in each sample was estimated by amplification of reference gene primers within the assay. To quantify the absolute abundance of each unique TCRbeta CDR3 rearrangement, sequence reads were collapsed and filtered. For each sample, productive Simpson clonality was calculated as the square root of Simpson's diversity index over productive rearrangements. The immuneACCESS repertoire file appears here via TCRdb, limited to in-frame rearrangements. These files lack a portion of the clones; in checked studies, under half of the deficit traces to unresolved V genes, and the cause of the others is not known. V and J calls plus clone size are reproduced from that table; the DNA served to infer D and trimming. The sample table shows 52,000 or so clones, and roughly 80% are seen once. The leading ten clones occupy approximately 5.9% of the sample.

The material sequenced was peripheral blood. This clonotype originated in a human donor in a cohort sampled during active or convalescent COVID-19. The chain links TRBV27 with TRBJ1-2; 9 junctional bases match TRBD1. The nucleotides read TGTGCCAGCAGTTTAAAGGGACAGGGTTTGGGTGGCTACACCTTC. It codes for CASSLKGQGLGGYTF.